This TCR beta chain was identified during a study of Graves' ophthalmopathy and Graves' hyperthyroidism. About the study: Stable hyperthyroid donors showed no ophthalmopathy during 18 months follow-up.

In this cohort, patients with other autoimmune diseases, uncontrolled infections, pregnancy or lactation were excluded. Serum thyroxine and TRAb, along with clinical symptoms, thyroid ultrasound and orbital computed tomography, were what diagnosis relied on. General study points: The authors also found most expanded thyroid clonotypes above 0.001 frequency in blood.

Transcripts of RNA were the source for amplifying TCR beta CDR3 regions. HTBI primers primed a first-round RT-PCR, and a second-round multiplex PCR followed. TCRdb fed the multiplex PCR reads into MiXCR, producing one record per CDR3 protein. The table records 1 million to 1.3 million distinct CDR3 sequences, around a third of them present only once. With regard to this clonotype: Its antigen is not known.

In germline, CDR1 is SQVTM, CDR2 ANQGSEA. CDR3 length: 13 residues. The J segment lost 6 bases and the V segment lost 7 bases, leaving 9 bases of the junction unmatched. The chain employs TRBV29-1 and TRBJ1-1; TRBD1 agrees at 9 bases. The TCR originated in an adult man with Graves' hyperthyroidism. Sequencing used peripheral blood or thyroid tissue (not recorded which). The CDR3 protein is CSGYRGHAPEAFF. CDR3 sequence (DNA): TGCAGCGGATACAGGGGGCACGCCCCTGAAGCTTTCTTT.